This T cell receptor beta chain was identified in a study of long-term antiretroviral therapy in people with HIV. Across the study: The 2015 immediate-ART recommendation came about a decade after the earliest samples.

This clone has just a few counts. Germline V lookup: CDR1 MNHEY, CDR2 SMNVEV (reference sequence). The CDR3 has 15 amino acids. Trimming stripped 5 bases from V and 1 base from J, with 15 bases between. An immunoSEQ assay, version v3.0, was performed at survey level. The method was immunoSEQ multiplex PCR; TCRdb's version includes in-frame clones alone and lacks a portion of them. The sample includes 25,000 to 35,000 clones, roughly three quarters of them seen just once. The chain couples TRBV27 to TRBJ2-7, with D perhaps matching TRBD1 (6 bases). The material was unsorted PBMCs, obtained 3.1 years after starting antiretroviral therapy. The source of this sequence is a woman aged 50 to 60 with HIV. In nucleotides, the CDR3 is TGTGCCAGCAGTACTCAGACAGGATCTTCCTACGAGCAGTACTTC. This gives the protein CASSTQTGSSYEQYF.